These 7 T cell receptor beta chains were sequenced from one sample in a study of cytomegalovirus exposure and HLA in healthy donors. It was with 60 Vbeta and 13 Jbeta primers that the PCR ran. Libraries were prepared by immunoSEQ multiplex PCR; TCRdb keeps only in-frame clonotypes and omits some of them. The sample shows about 200,000 clones, 60% to 80% of them seen only once. The sequenced sample consisted of PBMCs. Every receptor here comes from a male donor in good health and CMV-seronegative.

The chain links TRBV4-1 to TRBJ2-1; 10 positions agree with TRBD2. V trimming: 3 bases; J trimming: 12 bases; junction bases outside the gene matches: 8. The CDR3 covers 14 residues. The germline CDR1 and CDR2 sequences are MGHRA and YSYEKL. The DNA for the CDR3 is TGCGCCAGCAGCCACACTAGCGGGATGTCCGGGCAGTTCTTC. This codes for CASSHTSGMSGQFF.

V usage is TRBV6-4 and J usage is TRBJ2-1; 7 bases are shared with TRBD2. This CDR3 contains 14 residues. V lost 7 bases, J lost 8 bases, and 11 bases stayed unmatched. Germline V gene lookup returns CDR1 MRHNA and CDR2 SNTAGT. CDR3 amino acids: CASKGTTSSDEQFF. DNA for the CDR3: TGTGCCAGCAAGGGGACTACCAGCAGCGATGAGCAGTTCTTC.

J is TRBJ2-7 and V is TRBV5-1; TRBD2 agrees at 13 bases. CDR1 SGHRS and CDR2 YFSETQ come from the germline V gene. Trimming cost V 3 bases and J 4 bases; bases outside gene matches: 10. The CDR3 is 17 amino acids. This CDR3 is CASSSQGTSGREYEQYF. In DNA form, the CDR3 reads TGCGCCAGCAGCTCTCAAGGCACTAGCGGGAGGGAGTACGAGCAGTACTTC.

The gene calls are TRBV7-8 and TRBJ2-7; 14 bases are a match to TRBD2. This CDR3 comprises 16 residues. CDR1 is SGHVS, CDR2 FQNEAQ, per germline. J gave up 1 base and V 3 bases, and 2 bases lay outside the gene matches. The DNA of the CDR3 is TGTGCCAGCAGCTTCGGACTAGCGGGAGGATCCTACGAGCAGTACTTC. Translation: CASSFGLAGGSYEQYF.

This clone is termed medium-sized (0.01 to 0.1%). In the same sample, other DNA sequences code for this CDR3. This chain links TRBV2 with TRBJ1-1; 12 bases map to TRBD1. The CDR3 contains 15 residues. CDR1 is SNHLY, CDR2 FYNNEI, per germline. Germline trimming cut 6 bases from V and 2 bases from J; bases unmatched to any gene: 4. CDR3 sequence: CASSRDRGPNTEAFF. CDR3 bases: TGTGCCAGCAGCCGGGACAGGGGGCCAAACACTGAAGCTTTCTTT.

The rearrangement joins TRBV5-1 to TRBJ2-7, with D possibly TRBD2 on 5 matching bases. Per germline, CDR1 SGHRS and CDR2 YFSETQ. Trimming took off 0 bases at V and 6 bases at J, with 16 bases between the two ends. The CDR3 runs 15 residues. DNA of the CDR3: TGCGCCAGCAGCTTGGGGCCGGGATCCAGCTCCGAGCAGTACTTC. It encodes CASSLGPGSSSEQYF.

This clone was observed a few times. The chain is built from TRBV6-1 and TRBJ1-1, with D tentatively TRBD1 (5 bases). Germline loops: CDR1 MNHNS, CDR2 SASEGT. V shed 5 bases and J shed 9 bases, with 19 bases lying between them. The CDR3 sequence is 14 residues long. Here the CDR3 reads CASSQVGGGSQAFF. CDR3 bases: TGTGCCAGCAGTCAGGTTGGGGGGGGGAGTCAAGCTTTCTTT.